Shown below are 11 T cell receptor beta chains from a single sample sequenced in a study of Ad26.COV2.S vaccination and SARS-CoV-2 variants. The repertoire was sequenced with immunoSEQ multiplex PCR; TCRdb's copy has only in-frame clones and lacks some. Of some 320,000 clones in the sample, around 85% were seen once. Treatment denoted: around 19 received Ad26.COV2.S at low or high dose, single or two shots; roughly five received placebo; per-sample allocation not given. Day 63 after the first vaccine or placebo injection was the time point for sampling. This sample comprised peripheral blood, obtained in a trial of Ad26.COV2.S vaccine versus placebo. These receptors originate from a person aged 18-65 years who received the Ad26.COV2.S COVID-19 vaccine or a placebo.

The chain employs TRBV5-1 and TRBJ1-2, with 9 positions matching TRBD1. The germline CDR1 and CDR2 sequences are SGHRS and YFSETQ. With V trimmed by 4 bases and J by 0 bases, 7 bases remained unmatched. CDR3 length: 16 amino acids. CDR3 protein: CASSNRDRVSNYGYTF. CDR3 in DNA: TGCGCCAGCAGCAACCGGGACAGGGTGTCTAACTATGGCTACACCTTC. The full variable domain, completed using reference TRBV5-1 and TRBJ1-2, is KAGVTQTPRYLIKTRGQQVTLSCSPISGHRSVSWYQQTPGQGLQFLFEYFSETQRNKGNFPGRFSGRQFSNSRSEMNVSTLELGDSALYLCASSNRDRVSNYGYTFGSGTRLTVV.

V usage is TRBV9 and J usage is TRBJ1-5; D call uncertain. The CDR3 is made up of 14 amino acids. V was pared by 2 bases and J by 5 bases, with 11 bases between. Germline V lookup: CDR1 SGDLS, CDR2 YYNGEE. CDR3 residues: CASSVTGSYQPQHF. DNA for the CDR3: TGTGCCAGCAGCGTCACGGGATCCTATCAGCCCCAGCATTTT.

The rearrangement uses TRBV6-5 and TRBJ1-1; TRBD1 might be the D (6 bases). This CDR3 is built from 14 residues. In germline, CDR1 is MNHEY, CDR2 SVGAGI. V was shortened by 6 bases and J by 4 bases, with 15 bases between the two germline ends. Here the CDR3 DNA reads TGTGCCAGCAGCCCACCAAGGGGGGGCACTGAAGCTTTCTTT. Translated: CASSPPRGGTEAFF.

In regard to this clone: Other DNA sequences in this specimen translate into the identical CDR3. This sequence joins TRBV7-9 and TRBJ2-3; D remains ambiguous. The CDR3 has 12 amino acids. The germline V gene encodes CDR1 SEHNR and CDR2 FQNEAQ (reference sequence). Trimming removed 1 base at V and 5 bases at J, with 4 bases between. Here the CDR3 DNA reads TGTGCCAGCAGCTTAGGGGAAGATACGCAGTATTTT. Encoded protein: CASSLGEDTQYF.

V usage is TRBV11-2 and J usage is TRBJ2-3; maybe TRBD2 (5 bases). The germline V gene encodes CDR1 SGHAT and CDR2 FQNNGV. The CDR3 covers 16 residues. The V gene lost 5 bases and the J gene lost 4 bases, with 19 bases spanning the gap. The CDR3 DNA follows: TGTGCCAGCAGCCCCCTAGGACTCGACCCCGCAGATACGCAGTATTTT. Protein sequence: CASSPLGLDPADTQYF.

This chain joins TRBV7-9 and TRBJ2-1; a weak D match, TRBD2 (6 bases). Germline CDR1 is SEHNR and CDR2 is FQNEAQ (reference sequence). Trimming took off 0 bases at V and 1 base at J, with 19 bases between the two ends. The CDR3 contains 19 residues. The CDR3 sequence is CASSLAIPSWGTSYNEQFF. The CDR3 region has the DNA TGTGCCAGCAGCTTAGCGATTCCTTCGTGGGGGACTTCCTACAATGAGCAGTTCTTC. The whole variable domain, filled in from reference TRBV7-9 and TRBJ2-1, reads DTGVSQNPRHKITKRGQNVTFRCDPISEHNRLYWYRQTLGQGPEFLTYFQNEAQLEKSRLLSDRFSAERPKGSFSTLEIQRTEQGDSAMYLCASSLAIPSWGTSYNEQFFGPGTRLTVL.

A few counts support this clone. This sample includes further DNA sequences coding for the same CDR3. This rearrangement joins TRBV18 to TRBJ2-5; D unclear. V dropped 2 bases and J dropped 3 bases, with 4 bases sitting between them. The CDR3 has 12 amino acids. Germline loops: CDR1 KGHSH, CDR2 LQKENI. The CDR3 loop is CASSPREETQYF. CDR3 coding DNA: TGTGCCAGCTCACCAAGGGAAGAGACCCAGTACTTC.

The CDR3 DNA reads as TGTGCCAGCAGCCCCTCGGACAGGGTTGAAAAACTGTTTTTT. Amino acids: CASSPSDRVEKLFF. The rearrangement uses TRBV5-5 and TRBJ1-4; TRBD1 agrees at 8 bases. This CDR3 contains 14 residues. The V gene end was trimmed by 4 bases and the J gene end by 7 bases; junction bases not matched to a gene: 6. Germline V gene lookup returns CDR1 SGHKS and CDR2 YYEKEE (reference sequence).

This clone was detected once. The J gene is TRBJ2-2, the V gene TRBV4-1, with 11 bases aligning to TRBD1. Germline-derived CDR1 and CDR2 are MGHRA and YSYEKL. The ends lost 4 bases at V and 4 bases at J; junction bases unmatched: 5. The CDR3 consists of 16 residues. CDR3 in amino acids: CASSLYGTGGTGELFF. In DNA, the CDR3 is TGCGCCAGCAGCCTATACGGGACAGGGGGCACCGGGGAGCTGTTTTTT.

J is TRBJ1-5 and V is TRBV7-2; perhaps TRBD1 as D (5 bases). The V end was cut by 5 bases, the J end by 7 bases, with 21 bases between. The CDR3 runs to 16 residues. The germline gives CDR1 SGHTA, CDR2 FQGNSA. CDR3 coding DNA: TGTGCCAGCAGCCAGGAGGGGATTCTGGGCGTACAGCCCCAGCATTTT. As protein: CASSQEGILGVQPQHF. The full variable domain, completed using reference TRBV7-2 and TRBJ1-5, is GAGVSQSPSNKVTEKGKDVELRCDPISGHTALYWYRQSLGQGLEFLIYFQGNSAPDKSGLPSDRFSAERTGGSVSTLTIQRTQQEDSAVYLCASSQEGILGVQPQHFGDGTRLSIL.

The rearrangement links TRBV19 to TRBJ1-5, with D perhaps matching TRBD1 (5 bases). Germline V CDR1 and CDR2: LNHDA, SQIVND (reference sequence). The CDR3 has 13 residues. The V and J ends lost 6 bases and 6 bases respectively, with 12 bases between them. The CDR3 DNA sequence: TGTGCCAGTAGAGCAGGGCCCGGTCAGCCCCAGCATTTT. It yields the protein CASRAGPGQPQHF.